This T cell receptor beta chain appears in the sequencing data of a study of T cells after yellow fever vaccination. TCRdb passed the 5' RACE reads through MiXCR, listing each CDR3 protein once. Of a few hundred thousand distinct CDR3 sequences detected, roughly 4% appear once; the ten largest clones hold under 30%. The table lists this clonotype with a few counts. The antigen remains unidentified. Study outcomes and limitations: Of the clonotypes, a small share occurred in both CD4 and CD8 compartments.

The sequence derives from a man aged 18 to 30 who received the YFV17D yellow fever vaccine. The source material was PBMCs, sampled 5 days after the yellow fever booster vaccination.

The CDR3 region is CASSFALGTGELFF. CDR3 DNA sequence: TGTGCCAGCAGCTTCGCCCTAGGGACCGGGGAGCTGTTTTTT. The V call is TRBV7-2, the J call TRBJ2-2; no definite D call. Trimming shortened V by 3 bases and J by 5 bases, and 10 bases separated the two germline ends. Germline CDR1 reads SGHTA; CDR2 reads FQGNSA. The CDR3 totals 14 residues.